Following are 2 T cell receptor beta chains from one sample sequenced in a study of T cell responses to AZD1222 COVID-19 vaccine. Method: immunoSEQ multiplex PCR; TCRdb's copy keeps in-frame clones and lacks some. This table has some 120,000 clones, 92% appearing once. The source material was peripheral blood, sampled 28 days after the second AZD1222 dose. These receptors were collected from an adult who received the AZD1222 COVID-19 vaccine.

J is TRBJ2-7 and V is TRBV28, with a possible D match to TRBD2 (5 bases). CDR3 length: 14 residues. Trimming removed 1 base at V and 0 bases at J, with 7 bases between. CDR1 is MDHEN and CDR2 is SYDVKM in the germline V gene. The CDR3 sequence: CASSLSTSSYEQYF. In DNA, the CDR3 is TGTGCCAGCAGTTTATCCACTAGCTCCTACGAGCAGTACTTC.

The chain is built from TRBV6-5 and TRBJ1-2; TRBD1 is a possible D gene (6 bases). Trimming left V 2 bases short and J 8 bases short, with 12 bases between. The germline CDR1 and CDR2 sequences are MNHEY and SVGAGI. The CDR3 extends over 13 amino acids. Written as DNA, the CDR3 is TGTGCCAGCAGTTACAGAGGGGGAAGGGGCTACACCTTC. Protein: CASSYRGGRGYTF.